What follows describes a single TCR beta chain. The antigen is not known. Here immunoSEQ multiplex PCR was the method, and the copy in TCRdb shows in-frame clones only, minus some. The table has approximately 90,000 clones, 75% to 95% seen once. The data originate from a study of graft-versus-host responses after intestinal transplantation. As for the study in general: Tacrolimus and steroids were given for around 3 years to all recipients after anti-thymocyte globulin induction.

Germline-derived CDR1 and CDR2 are MRHNA and SNTAGT. Trimming left V 5 bases short and J 2 bases short, with 0 bases between. The length of the CDR3 is 11 residues. Findings and limits, study-wide: Analysis identified GvH clones in recipient marrow, with some appearing first in ileum or blood. High graft-versus-host to host-versus-graft T cell clonal ratios marked allografts of patients with graft-donor macrochimerism.

V gene TRBV6-4 combines with J gene TRBJ2-2; no clear D gene. This TCR was sampled from a human donor who received an intestinal transplant. Here the sequenced sample was unstimulated CD8+ T cells sorted from spleen or lymph node cells, taken before intestinal transplant. The CDR3 DNA reads as TGTGCCAGCAGTAACACCGGGGAGCTGTTTTTT. It translates to CASSNTGELFF.